What follows are 18 T cell receptor beta chains derived from one specimen sequenced in a study of control samples from healthy donors and cancer patients. The assay was immunoSEQ multiplex PCR, and TCRdb's table has in-frame clones only and misses some. The table has around 94,000 clones, about 88% seen once; the top ten hold around 1.3%. The source material was blood. The receptors were gathered from a woman aged 45-59 years in good health.

The chain uses TRBV28 and TRBJ2-7; D unclear. The CDR3 spans 12 residues. Trimming left V 1 base short and J 4 bases short, with 5 bases between. Germline CDR1 MDHEN, CDR2 SYDVKM. CDR3 amino acids: CASSLSLYEQYF. CDR3 in DNA: TGTGCCAGCAGTTTATCCCTTTACGAGCAGTACTTC.

V gene TRBV18 combines with J gene TRBJ2-3; weak D call: TRBD1 (6 bases). The V gene lost 6 bases and the J gene lost 0 bases, with 13 bases spanning the gap. CDR1 is KGHSH, CDR2 LQKENI, per germline. The CDR3 sequence is 15 residues long. As DNA, the CDR3 is TGTGCCAGCTCCCCGGACAGACGCAGCACAGATACGCAGTATTTT. The encoded protein is CASSPDRRSTDTQYF. Using reference TRBV18 and TRBJ2-3 for the parts outside the CDR3, the full variable domain is NAGVMQNPRHLVRRRGQEARLRCSPMKGHSHVYWYRQLPEEGLKFMVYLQKENIIDESGMPKERFSAEFPKEGPSILRIQQVVRGDSAAYFCASSPDRRSTDTQYFGPGTRLTVL.

The chain joins TRBV2 to TRBJ2-2; D not certain. Germline CDR1 and CDR2: SNHLY and FYNNEI. The CDR3 length is 15 residues. V lost 10 bases to trimming and J lost 1 base, with 16 bases between them. CDR3 DNA: TGTGCCATTTTCGATCCACAGAGGAACACCGGGGAGCTGTTTTTT. It encodes CAIFDPQRNTGELFF. The full variable domain, completed using reference TRBV2 and TRBJ2-2, is EPEVTQTPSHQVTQMGQEVILRCVPISNHLYFYWYRQILGQKVEFLVSFYNNEISEKSEIFDDQFSVERPDGSNFTLKIRSTKLEDSAMYFCAIFDPQRNTGELFFGEGSRLTVL.

The rearrangement links TRBV4-1 to TRBJ1-4; D ambiguous. The CDR3 runs to 16 residues. Germline lookup yields CDR1 MGHRA and CDR2 YSYEKL. V was trimmed by 4 bases and J by 6 bases, leaving 18 bases between them. The CDR3: CASSRGGAGSDEKLFF. DNA for the CDR3: TGCGCCAGCAGCCGTGGAGGTGCGGGTTCCGATGAAAAACTGTTTTTT.

J is TRBJ2-1 and V is TRBV3-1 (or the pseudogene TRBV3-2); D gene uncertain. Between the trimmed V and J ends, which lost 1 base and 0 bases, there was a span of 10 bases. The CDR3 loop spans 16 amino acids. Germline V lookup: CDR1 LGHDT, CDR2 YNNKEL (reference sequence). CDR3 amino acids: CASSQAWGNSYNEQFF. The CDR3 nucleotides are TGTGCCAGCAGCCAAGCATGGGGAAACTCCTACAATGAGCAGTTCTTC.

This chain's CDR3 is CASLSQGAGHNEQFF. In DNA form, the CDR3 reads TGTGCCAGCTTATCCCAGGGGGCTGGCCACAATGAGCAGTTCTTC. This chain connects TRBV27 to TRBJ2-1; 8 bases fit TRBD1. Germline-derived CDR1 and CDR2 are MNHEY and SMNVEV (reference sequence). V was clipped by 8 bases and J by 5 bases; unmatched bases: 11. The CDR3 is made up of 15 amino acids.

The rearrangement joins TRBV11-3 to TRBJ2-5; D gene ambiguous. CDR1 and CDR2 (germline): SGHNT, YENEEA. The CDR3 is 13 residues long. Trimming left V 1 base short and J 1 base short, with 4 bases between. The CDR3 loop is CASSLGAQETQYF. CDR3 bases: TGTGCCAGCAGCTTAGGGGCCCAAGAGACCCAGTACTTC.

The count of this clone is one. CDR3 residues: CASSYVGSGELFF. CDR3 nucleotides: TGTGCCAGCAGTTACGTGGGCTCCGGGGAGCTGTTTTTT. This chain links TRBV6-5 with TRBJ2-2; the D is unclear. Trimming took off 2 bases at V and 6 bases at J, with 7 bases between the two ends. The CDR3 contains 13 residues. Germline-derived CDR1 and CDR2 are MNHEY and SVGAGI.

This chain links TRBV7-9 with TRBJ1-1; possible D gene TRBD1, 5 bases. The CDR3 has 19 amino acids. V was shortened by 5 bases and J by 4 bases, with 29 bases between the two germline ends. The germline CDR1 and CDR2 sequences are SEHNR and FQNEAQ (reference sequence). This CDR3 reads CASSPGWRAGGRGGTEAFF. For the CDR3, the DNA is TGTGCCAGCAGCCCCGGTTGGCGGGCGGGGGGGAGAGGAGGCACTGAAGCTTTCTTT.

The chain couples TRBV2 to TRBJ2-1; possible D gene TRBD1, 5 bases. V was pared by 0 bases and J by 0 bases, with 9 bases between. The CDR3 runs 16 residues. Per germline, CDR1 SNHLY and CDR2 FYNNEI. CDR3 DNA sequence: TGTGCCAGCAGTGAAGCGCTTAGGGGCTCCTACAATGAGCAGTTCTTC. Its protein is CASSEALRGSYNEQFF.

V and J are TRBV5-1 and TRBJ1-2; 8 bases align to TRBD1. Germline values: CDR1 SGHRS, CDR2 YFSETQ. The CDR3 is 15 amino acids. V lost 5 bases and J lost 4; bases outside the gene matches: 10. The CDR3 region is CASSFSGTGVYGYTF. In DNA form, the CDR3 reads TGCGCCAGCAGTTTTTCCGGGACAGGCGTCTATGGCTACACCTTC.

The rearrangement joins TRBV6-6 to TRBJ1-1, with 7 bases lining up with TRBD1. This CDR3 has 15 residues. The germline gives CDR1 MNHNY, CDR2 SVGAGI (reference sequence). V trimming: 4 bases; J trimming: 5 bases; junction bases outside the gene matches: 10. CDR3 sequence reads: CASSSIDRDGTEAFF. The CDR3 DNA follows: TGTGCCAGCAGTTCGATCGACAGGGATGGGACTGAAGCTTTCTTT.

The chain is built from TRBV4-1 and TRBJ2-1; possibly TRBD2 for D (5 bases). CDR1 is MGHRA, CDR2 YSYEKL, per germline. The CDR3 has 17 residues. Between the trimmed V and J ends, which lost 0 bases and 1 base, there was a span of 13 bases. CDR3 in DNA: TGCGCCAGCAGCCAAGATCCCCAGCGGAAGTCCTACAATGAGCAGTTCTTC. Protein: CASSQDPQRKSYNEQFF.

This chain's CDR3 is CASSQDTGSVFYGYTF. DNA of the CDR3: TGCGCCAGCAGCCAAGACACAGGGAGCGTTTTCTATGGCTACACCTTC. This rearrangement joins TRBV4-3 to TRBJ1-2; tentatively, D is TRBD1 (6 bases). Germline CDR1 and CDR2: LGHNA and YSLEER. The CDR3 is 16 residues long. Trimming took off 0 bases at V and 4 bases at J, with 15 bases between the two ends.

This clone was seen a handful of times. The genes are TRBV27 and TRBJ1-2; 7 nucleotides match TRBD1. Looked up from germline, CDR1 is MNHEY and CDR2 is SMNVEV (reference sequence). The CDR3 is 14 residues long. V was pared by 5 bases and J by 8 bases, with 11 bases of the junction left unmatched. The CDR3 DNA reads as TGTGCCAGCAGTCCGTTACAGGGGTTAAAAGGCTACACCTTC. Its translation is CASSPLQGLKGYTF.

The J gene is TRBJ1-2, the V gene TRBV5-4; D is uncertain. The CDR3 spans 16 residues. Germline CDR1 SGHNT, CDR2 YYREEE (reference sequence). Trimming cost V 4 bases and J 0 bases, with 16 bases left between them. The CDR3 reads CASSAPATRANYGYTF. The CDR3 coding sequence is TGTGCCAGCAGCGCTCCAGCGACACGGGCTAACTATGGCTACACCTTC.

This sequence joins TRBV7-8 and TRBJ2-6; D is ambiguous. In germline, CDR1 is SGHVS, CDR2 FQNEAQ. The CDR3 is 14 amino acids. With 2 bases removed from V and 2 bases from J, the gap between germline ends came to 4 bases. CDR3 DNA sequence: TGTGCCAGCAGCTTACAGCCTGGGGCCAACGTCCTGACTTTC. As protein: CASSLQPGANVLTF.

This clone has a handful of counts. Compared with germline, one end of the junction differs, possibly owing to a read error. CDR3 amino acids: CASTLRNPGDTEAFF. In DNA, the CDR3 is TGTGCCAGCACCTTGAGGAATCCTGGGGACACTGAAGCTTTCTTT. This chain links TRBV5-5 with TRBJ1-1; D not resolved. CDR3 size: 15 residues. CDR1 and CDR2 (germline): SGHKS, YYEKEE (reference sequence).